The 19 T cell receptor beta chains reported below all come from one sample, sequenced in a study of OX40 agonist ivuxolimab in advanced cancers. Profiling relied on immunoSEQ multiplex PCR, and the TCRdb table lists in-frame clones only, not all of them. The sample comprises just over 50,000 clones, approximately 83% of which are singletons, and just over 3% rests with the top ten. The sample in question was CD4+ or CD8+ T cells sorted from blood, obtained in a trial of the OX40 agonist ivuxolimab. The receptors originated from an adult with an advanced solid tumor such as melanoma, head and neck, liver or kidney cancer.

The V and J genes are TRBV7-7 and TRBJ2-5; perhaps TRBD1 as D (6 bases). CDR1 SSHAT and CDR2 FNYEAQ come from the germline V gene (reference sequence). The V end lost 5 bases, the J end lost 4 bases, and 8 bases lay between the germline ends. This CDR3 comprises 12 residues. CDR3 region: CASSPDRETQYF. CDR3 DNA: TGTGCCAGCAGCCCGGACAGAGAGACCCAGTACTTC.

On this clone: Germline and junction disagree at one end, which may indicate a read error. The gene calls are TRBV4-1 and TRBJ2-4; tentative D call: TRBD2 (6 bases). The CDR3 extends over 11 amino acids. Germline-derived CDR1 and CDR2 are MGHRA and YSYEKL. CDR3: CASSQDCLSGF. CDR3 coding DNA: TGCGCCAGCAGCCAAGATTGTTTGAGCGGGTTC.

The chain links TRBV5-6 to TRBJ1-2; TRBD1 might be the D (6 bases). CDR1 and CDR2 (germline): SGHDT, YYEEEE. The CDR3 sequence is 14 residues long. V gave up 0 bases and J gave up 7 bases, with 13 bases separating them. CDR3 bases: TGTGCCAGCAGCTTGGTCCAGGGGACGAGTGGCTACACCTTC. It yields the protein CASSLVQGTSGYTF.

The rearrangement joins TRBV6-5 to TRBJ1-2; D is perhaps TRBD1 (5 bases). The germline V gene encodes CDR1 MNHEY and CDR2 SVGAGI. This CDR3 contains 13 residues. The germline V and J ends were trimmed by 5 bases and 2 bases, with 9 bases remaining between them. CDR3: CASSRQGNYGYTF. CDR3 coding DNA: TGTGCCAGCAGTCGTCAGGGAAACTATGGCTACACCTTC.

The chain links TRBV6-6 to TRBJ2-7, with D perhaps matching TRBD1 (6 bases). CDR1 and CDR2 from the germline V gene are MNHNY and SVGAGI (reference sequence). Trimming took 6 bases from V and 2 from J, leaving 11 bases between them. The CDR3 is 13 residues long. The CDR3 DNA sequence: TGTGCCAGCAGCCGAGGACAGACCTACGAGCAGTACTTC. It translates to CASSRGQTYEQYF.

The CDR3 DNA reads TGTGCCAGCAGCGTAGACCACCGGGATACGCAGTATTTT. Its translation is CASSVDHRDTQYF. This chain connects TRBV9 to TRBJ2-3, with no clear D. Germline V gene data show CDR1 as SGDLS and CDR2 as YYNGEE. The CDR3 consists of 13 residues. Trimming took off 0 bases at V and 6 bases at J, with 8 bases between the two ends.

The rearrangement links TRBV15 to TRBJ1-1, with unresolved D. The germline V gene encodes CDR1 LNHNV and CDR2 YYDKDF (reference sequence). The CDR3 runs to 14 residues. The V and J ends lost 0 bases and 7 bases respectively, with 12 bases between them. The CDR3 sequence: CATSRDLAALEAFF. As DNA, the CDR3 is TGTGCCACCAGCAGAGATTTGGCAGCCCTTGAAGCTTTCTTT.

The CDR3 DNA reads TGCAGCGTTATTGGTCCAGATACGCAGTATTTT. Protein sequence: CSVIGPDTQYF. This chain uses TRBV20-1 with TRBJ2-3; no reliable D call. In germline, CDR1 is DFQATT, CDR2 SNEGSKA (reference sequence). CDR3 size: 11 residues.

The chain employs TRBV10-3 and TRBJ2-5; D may be TRBD1 or TRBD2 (5 bases each). The CDR3 is 13 residues long. The germline gives CDR1 ENHRY, CDR2 SYGVKD. The V and J ends lost 3 bases and 10 bases respectively, with 15 bases between them. This CDR3 is CAISDGTRGVQYF. As DNA, the CDR3 is TGTGCCATCAGTGACGGTACGAGAGGGGTCCAGTACTTC.

The chain joins TRBV13 to TRBJ2-5; 13 bases are a match to TRBD2. This CDR3 is 17 amino acids long. After removal of 1 base from V and 2 bases from J, the junction contained 4 bases not matched to a gene. Germline CDR1 PRHDT, CDR2 FYEKMQ (reference sequence). The CDR3 is CASSLVGLAGAQETQYF. For the CDR3, the DNA is TGTGCCAGCAGCTTAGTCGGACTAGCGGGGGCACAAGAGACCCAGTACTTC.

This chain connects TRBV11-3 to TRBJ2-1; 12 nucleotides align to TRBD2. The V gene's germline CDR1 is SGHNT and CDR2 YENEEA. After removal of 2 bases from V and 9 bases from J, the junction contained 8 bases not matched to a gene. CDR3 size: 16 residues. CDR3 DNA: TGTGCCAGCAGCTTATTCCCTAGCGGGGGGGCAGGTGAGCAGTTCTTC. Translated: CASSLFPSGGAGEQFF.

The J gene is TRBJ1-1, the V gene TRBV11-2, with TRBD1 matching 9 bases. Losses at the gene ends were 1 base for V and 0 bases for J; bases not matched to a gene: 6. The CDR3 is 17 residues long. Germline CDR1 is SGHAT and CDR2 is FQNNGV. CDR3 DNA: TGTGCCAGCAGCTTAGCCCCGACAGGGGGGCTGAACACTGAAGCTTTCTTT. Protein sequence: CASSLAPTGGLNTEAFF.

V and J are TRBV28 and TRBJ2-3; 14 positions match TRBD2. In germline, CDR1 is MDHEN, CDR2 SYDVKM. V was pared by 5 bases and J by 5 bases, with 3 bases of the junction left unmatched. The CDR3 is 15 amino acids. The CDR3 loop is CASSPGLAGGDTQYF. The CDR3 nucleotides are TGTGCCAGCAGTCCCGGACTAGCGGGGGGAGATACGCAGTATTTT.

The rearrangement links TRBV10-3 to TRBJ1-3; weak D call: TRBD1 (5 bases). The length of the CDR3 is 17 residues. Germline assignment: CDR1 ENHRY and CDR2 SYGVKD. Trimming stripped 2 bases from V and 3 bases from J, with 17 bases between. The CDR3 reads CAISEPRGGVYGNTIYF. As DNA, the CDR3 is TGTGCCATCAGTGAGCCCCGCGGGGGGGTGTATGGAAACACCATATATTTT.

J is TRBJ2-3 and V is TRBV9; no clear D. The CDR3 length is 13 residues. Germline V gene data show CDR1 as SGDLS and CDR2 as YYNGEE. Deletions cut 2 bases from V and 5 bases from J, with 9 bases between. The CDR3 region has the DNA TGTGCCAGCAGCGTTCAAGTGGAAGATACGCAGTATTTT. Protein sequence: CASSVQVEDTQYF.

This chain links TRBV5-4 with TRBJ1-1, with TRBD1 as a possible D gene (6 bases). Per germline, CDR1 SGHNT and CDR2 YYREEE (reference sequence). The CDR3 extends over 13 amino acids. V dropped 6 bases and J dropped 11 bases, with 20 bases sitting between them. The CDR3 loop reads CASTPPGGGPAFF. As DNA, the CDR3 is TGTGCCAGCACCCCCCCGGGTGGGGGGCCGGCTTTCTTT.

For this clone: The same CDR3 also results from other DNA sequences found in this sample. The rearrangement links TRBV4-2 to TRBJ1-6; the match to TRBD1 covers 7 bases. Germline trimming cut 6 bases from V and 2 bases from J; bases unmatched to any gene: 7. The CDR3 has 16 amino acids. Germline values: CDR1 LGHNA, CDR2 YNFKEQ. The CDR3 bases are TGTGCCAGCAGGGCGGAGACAGGGACCTATAATTCACCCCTCCACTTT. Amino acids: CASRAETGTYNSPLHF.

This clone has just one count. The CDR3 spells CASSVPTSGGTDTQYF. DNA for the CDR3: TGCGCCAGCAGCGTCCCGACTAGCGGGGGTACAGATACGCAGTATTTT. This chain uses TRBV5-1 with TRBJ2-3; TRBD2 matches at 12 bases. The germline V gene has CDR1 SGHRS and CDR2 YFSETQ. Trimming removed 4 bases from V and 3 bases from J; junction bases left unmatched: 6. This CDR3 spans 16 amino acids.

The rearrangement uses TRBV5-4 and TRBJ2-7; D perhaps matches TRBD2 (6 bases). Between the trimmed V and J ends, which lost 1 base and 5 bases, there was a span of 16 bases. The CDR3 totals 15 residues. CDR1 is SGHNT and CDR2 is YYREEE in the germline V gene (reference sequence). CDR3 sequence (DNA): TGTGCCAGCAGCTTGTGGGCAGGCCGGGGGAACGAGCAGTACTTC. Its protein product is CASSLWAGRGNEQYF. The whole variable domain, filled in from reference TRBV5-4 and TRBJ2-7, reads ETGVTQSPTHLIKTRGQQVTLRCSSQSGHNTVSWYQQALGQGPQFIFQYYREEENGRGNFPPRFSGLQFPNYSSELNVNALELDDSALYLCASSLWAGRGNEQYFGPGTRLTVT.